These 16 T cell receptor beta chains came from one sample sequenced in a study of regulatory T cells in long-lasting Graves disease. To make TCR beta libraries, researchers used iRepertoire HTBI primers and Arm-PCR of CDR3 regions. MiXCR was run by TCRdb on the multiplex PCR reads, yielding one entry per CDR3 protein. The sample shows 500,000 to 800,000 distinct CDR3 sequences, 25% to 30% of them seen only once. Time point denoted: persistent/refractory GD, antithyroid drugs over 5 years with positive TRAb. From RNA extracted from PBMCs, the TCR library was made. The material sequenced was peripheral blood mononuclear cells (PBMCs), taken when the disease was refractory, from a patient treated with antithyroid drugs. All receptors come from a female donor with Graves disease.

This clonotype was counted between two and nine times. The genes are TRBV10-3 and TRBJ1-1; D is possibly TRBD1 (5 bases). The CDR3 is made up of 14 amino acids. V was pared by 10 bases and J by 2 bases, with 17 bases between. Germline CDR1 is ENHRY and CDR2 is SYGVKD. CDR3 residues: CATSERGYNTEAFF. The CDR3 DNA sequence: TGTGCCACCTCGGAGAGGGGATACAACACTGAAGCTTTCTTT.

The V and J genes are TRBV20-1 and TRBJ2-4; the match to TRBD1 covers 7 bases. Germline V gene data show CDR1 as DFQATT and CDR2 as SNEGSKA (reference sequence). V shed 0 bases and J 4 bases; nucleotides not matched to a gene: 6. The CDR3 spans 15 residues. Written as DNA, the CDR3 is TGCAGTGCTAGAGATATCGGACAGGCTAAAAACATTCAGTACTTC. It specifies CSARDIGQAKNIQYF.

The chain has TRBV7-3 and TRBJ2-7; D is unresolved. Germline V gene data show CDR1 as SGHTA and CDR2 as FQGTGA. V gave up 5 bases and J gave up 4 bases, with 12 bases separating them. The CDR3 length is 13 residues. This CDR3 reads CASSTWTKYEQYF. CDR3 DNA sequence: TGTGCCAGCAGCACCTGGACGAAATACGAGCAGTACTTC.

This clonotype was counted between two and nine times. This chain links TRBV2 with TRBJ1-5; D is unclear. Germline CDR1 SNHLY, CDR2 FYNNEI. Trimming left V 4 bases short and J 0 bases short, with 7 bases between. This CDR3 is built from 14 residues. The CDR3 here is CASSARNSNQPQHF. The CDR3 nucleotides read TGTGCCAGCAGTGCGCGGAATAGCAATCAGCCCCAGCATTTT.

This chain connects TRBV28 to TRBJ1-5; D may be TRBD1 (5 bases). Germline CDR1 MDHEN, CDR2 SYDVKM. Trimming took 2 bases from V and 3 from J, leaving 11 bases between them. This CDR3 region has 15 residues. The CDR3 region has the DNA TGTGCCAGCAGTTTAGGGGGACGGGACAATCAGCCCCAGCATTTT. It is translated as CASSLGGRDNQPQHF.

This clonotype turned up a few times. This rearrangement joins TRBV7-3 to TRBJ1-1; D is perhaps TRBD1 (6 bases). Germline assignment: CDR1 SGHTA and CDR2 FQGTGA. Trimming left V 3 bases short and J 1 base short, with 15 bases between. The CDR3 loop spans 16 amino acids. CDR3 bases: TGTGCCAGCAGCTTGTTCGACAGGCAGGAGAACACTGAAGCTTTCTTT. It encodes CASSLFDRQENTEAFF.

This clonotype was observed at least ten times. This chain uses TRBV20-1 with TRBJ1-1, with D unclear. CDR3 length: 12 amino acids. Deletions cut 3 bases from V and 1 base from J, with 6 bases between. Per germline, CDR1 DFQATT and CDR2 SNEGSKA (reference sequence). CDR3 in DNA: TGCAGTGCTAGTTACGAGAACACTGAAGCTTTCTTT. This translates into CSASYENTEAFF.

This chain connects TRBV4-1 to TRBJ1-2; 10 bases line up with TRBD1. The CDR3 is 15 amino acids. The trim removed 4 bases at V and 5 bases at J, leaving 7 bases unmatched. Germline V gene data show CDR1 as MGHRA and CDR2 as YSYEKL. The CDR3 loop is CASSPRGQGVYGYTF. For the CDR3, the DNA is TGCGCCAGCAGCCCCAGAGGACAGGGGGTTTATGGCTACACCTTC.

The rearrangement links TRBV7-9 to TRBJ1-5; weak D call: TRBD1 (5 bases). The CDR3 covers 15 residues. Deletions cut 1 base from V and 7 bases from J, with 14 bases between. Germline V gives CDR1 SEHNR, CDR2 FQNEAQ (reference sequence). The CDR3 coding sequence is TGTGCCAGCAGCTTAGAGCGTGAAGAGGGGCAGCCCCAGCATTTT. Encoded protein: CASSLEREEGQPQHF.

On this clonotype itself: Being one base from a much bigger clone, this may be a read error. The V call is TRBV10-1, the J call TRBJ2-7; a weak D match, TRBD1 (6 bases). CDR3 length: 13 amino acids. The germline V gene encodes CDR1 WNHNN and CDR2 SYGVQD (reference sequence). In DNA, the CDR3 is TGCGCCAGCGGTGAATTCCAGGGGAACGAGCAGTACTTC. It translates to CASGEFQGNEQYF.

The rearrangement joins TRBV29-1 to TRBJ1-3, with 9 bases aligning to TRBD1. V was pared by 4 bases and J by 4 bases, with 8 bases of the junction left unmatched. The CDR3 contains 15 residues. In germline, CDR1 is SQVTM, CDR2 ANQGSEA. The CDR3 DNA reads TGCAGCGTTGCGCGGGGACAGGGTGACGGAAACACCATATATTTT. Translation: CSVARGQGDGNTIYF. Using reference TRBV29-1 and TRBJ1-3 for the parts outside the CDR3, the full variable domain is SAVISQKPSRDICQRGTSLTIQCQVDSQVTMMFWYRQQPGQSLTLIATANQGSEATYESGFVIDKFPISRPNLTFSTLTVSNMSPEDSSIYLCSVARGQGDGNTIYFGEGSWLTVV.

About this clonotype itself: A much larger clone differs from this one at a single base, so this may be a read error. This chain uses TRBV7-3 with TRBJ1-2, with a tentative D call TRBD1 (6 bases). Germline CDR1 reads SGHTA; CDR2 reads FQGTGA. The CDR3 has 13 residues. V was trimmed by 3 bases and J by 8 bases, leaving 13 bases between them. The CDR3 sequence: CASSLAGAEGYTF. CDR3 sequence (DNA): TGTGCCAGCAGCTTGGCAGGGGCGGAGGGCTACACCTTC.

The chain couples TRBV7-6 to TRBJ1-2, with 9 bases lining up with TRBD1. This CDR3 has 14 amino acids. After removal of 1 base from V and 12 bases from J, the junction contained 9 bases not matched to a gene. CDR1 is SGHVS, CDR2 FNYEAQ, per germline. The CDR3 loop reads CASSLEPGQGFHTF. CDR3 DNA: TGTGCCAGCAGCTTAGAGCCTGGACAGGGGTTCCACACCTTC. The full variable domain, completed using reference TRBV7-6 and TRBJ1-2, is GAGVSQSPRYKVTKRGQDVALRCDPISGHVSLYWYRQALGQGPEFLTYFNYEAQQDKSGLPNDRFSAERPEGSISTLTIQRTEQRDSAMYRCASSLEPGQGFHTFGSGTRLTVV.

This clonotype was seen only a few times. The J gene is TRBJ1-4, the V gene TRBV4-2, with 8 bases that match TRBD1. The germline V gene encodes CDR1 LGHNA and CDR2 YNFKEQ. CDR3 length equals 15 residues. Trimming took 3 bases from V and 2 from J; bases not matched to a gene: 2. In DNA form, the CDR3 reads TGTGCCAGCAGCCAGTACAGGGGGACTAATGAAAAACTGTTTTTT. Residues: CASSQYRGTNEKLFF.

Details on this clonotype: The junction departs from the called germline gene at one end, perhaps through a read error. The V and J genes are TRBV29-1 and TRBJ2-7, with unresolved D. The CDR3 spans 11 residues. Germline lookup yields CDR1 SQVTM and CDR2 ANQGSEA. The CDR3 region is CGVGAAYEQYF. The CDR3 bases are TGCGGCGTTGGAGCAGCCTACGAGCAGTACTTC.

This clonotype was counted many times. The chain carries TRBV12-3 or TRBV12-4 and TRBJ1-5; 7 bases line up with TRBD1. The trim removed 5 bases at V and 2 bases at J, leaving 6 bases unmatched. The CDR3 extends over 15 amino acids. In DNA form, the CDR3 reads TGTGCCAGCAGTGCGACAGGGATTGGCAATCAGCCCCAGCATTTT. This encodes CASSATGIGNQPQHF.